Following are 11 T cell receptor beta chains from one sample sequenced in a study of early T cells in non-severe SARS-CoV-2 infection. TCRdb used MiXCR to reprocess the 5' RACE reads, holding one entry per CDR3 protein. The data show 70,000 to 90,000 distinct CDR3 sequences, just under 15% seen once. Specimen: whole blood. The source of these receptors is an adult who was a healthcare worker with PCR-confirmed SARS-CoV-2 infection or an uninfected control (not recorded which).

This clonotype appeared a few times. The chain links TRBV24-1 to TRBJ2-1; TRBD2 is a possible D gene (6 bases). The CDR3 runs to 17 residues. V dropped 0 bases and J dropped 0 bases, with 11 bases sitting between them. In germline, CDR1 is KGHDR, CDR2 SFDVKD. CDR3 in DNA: TGTGCCACCAGTGATTTGCCTAGCGCGAGCTCCTACAATGAGCAGTTCTTC. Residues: CATSDLPSASSYNEQFF.

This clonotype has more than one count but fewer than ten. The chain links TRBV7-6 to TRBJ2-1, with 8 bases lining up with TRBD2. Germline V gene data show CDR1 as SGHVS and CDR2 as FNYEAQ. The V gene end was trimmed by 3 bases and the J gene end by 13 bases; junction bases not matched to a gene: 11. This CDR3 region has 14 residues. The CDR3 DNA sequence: TGTGCCAGCAGCTTGGTAGCGGGATATAGGGATCAGTTCTTC. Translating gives CASSLVAGYRDQFF.

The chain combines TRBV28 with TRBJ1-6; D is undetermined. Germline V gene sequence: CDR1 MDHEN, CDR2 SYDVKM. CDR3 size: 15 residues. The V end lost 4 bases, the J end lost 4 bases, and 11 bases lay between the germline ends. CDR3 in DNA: TGTGCCAGCAGTTCCTTCAGGAGTTATAATTCACCCCTCCACTTT. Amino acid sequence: CASSSFRSYNSPLHF.

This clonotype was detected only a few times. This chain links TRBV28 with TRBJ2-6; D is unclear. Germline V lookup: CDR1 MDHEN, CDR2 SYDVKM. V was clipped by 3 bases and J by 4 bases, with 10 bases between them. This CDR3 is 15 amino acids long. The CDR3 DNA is TGTGCCAGCAGTTTTGGCAGGCGCGGGGCCAACGTCCTGACTTTC. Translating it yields CASSFGRRGANVLTF.

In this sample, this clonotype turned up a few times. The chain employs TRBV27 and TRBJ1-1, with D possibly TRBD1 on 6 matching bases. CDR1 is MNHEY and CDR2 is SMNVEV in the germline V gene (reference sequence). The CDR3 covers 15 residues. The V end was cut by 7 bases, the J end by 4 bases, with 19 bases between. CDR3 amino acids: CASNHRNRVLTEAFF. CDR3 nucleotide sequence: TGTGCCAGCAATCACCGAAACAGGGTTCTCACTGAAGCTTTCTTT.

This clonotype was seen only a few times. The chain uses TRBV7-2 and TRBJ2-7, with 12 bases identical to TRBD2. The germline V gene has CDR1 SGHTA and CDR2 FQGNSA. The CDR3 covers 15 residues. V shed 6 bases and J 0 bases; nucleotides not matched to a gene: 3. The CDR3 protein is CASRRTSGDSYEQYF. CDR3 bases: TGTGCCAGCAGGAGGACTAGCGGGGACTCCTACGAGCAGTACTTC.

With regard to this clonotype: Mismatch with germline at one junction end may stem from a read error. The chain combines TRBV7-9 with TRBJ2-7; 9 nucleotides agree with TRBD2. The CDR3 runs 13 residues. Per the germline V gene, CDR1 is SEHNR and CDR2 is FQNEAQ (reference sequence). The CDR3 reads CASSLTSGYEQHF. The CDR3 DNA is TGTGCCAGCAGCCTGACTAGCGGCTACGAGCAGCACTTC.

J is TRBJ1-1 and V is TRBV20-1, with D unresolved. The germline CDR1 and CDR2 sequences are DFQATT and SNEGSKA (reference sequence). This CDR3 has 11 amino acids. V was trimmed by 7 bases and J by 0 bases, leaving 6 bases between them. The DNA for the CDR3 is TGCAGTGGACACCTGAACACTGAAGCTTTCTTT. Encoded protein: CSGHLNTEAFF.

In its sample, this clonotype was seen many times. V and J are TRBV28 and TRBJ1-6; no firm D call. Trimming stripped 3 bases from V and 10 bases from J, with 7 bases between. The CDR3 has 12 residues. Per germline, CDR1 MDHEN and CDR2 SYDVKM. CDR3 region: CASSFRESPLHF. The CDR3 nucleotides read TGTGCCAGCAGTTTTCGGGAATCACCCCTCCACTTT.

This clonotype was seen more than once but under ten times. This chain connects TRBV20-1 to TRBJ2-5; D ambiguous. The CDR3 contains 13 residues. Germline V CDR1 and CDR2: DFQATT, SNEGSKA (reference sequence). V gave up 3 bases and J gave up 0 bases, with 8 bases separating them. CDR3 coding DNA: TGCAGTGCTAGTAATTTCTACCAAGAGACCCAGTACTTC. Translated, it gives CSASNFYQETQYF.

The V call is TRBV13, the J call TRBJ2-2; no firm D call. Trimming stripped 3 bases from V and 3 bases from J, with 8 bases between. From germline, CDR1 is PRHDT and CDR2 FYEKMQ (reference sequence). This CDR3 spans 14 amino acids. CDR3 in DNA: TGTGCCAGCAGCTTCTCCCTGGACACCGGGGAGCTGTTTTTT. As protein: CASSFSLDTGELFF. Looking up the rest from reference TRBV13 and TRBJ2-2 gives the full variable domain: AAGVIQSPRHLIKEKRETATLKCYPIPRHDTVYWYQQGPGQDPQFLISFYEKMQSDKGSIPDRFSAQQFSDYHSELNMSSLELGDSALYFCASSFSLDTGELFFGEGSRLTVL.